The present T cell receptor (beta chain) was sequenced within a study of blood T cell repertoires in COVID-19. Study context: Whether acute or convalescent, the COVID-19 samples came from the United States, Italy and Spain.

Trimming cost V 5 bases and J 2 bases; bases outside gene matches: 3. CDR3 size: 14 residues. Germline values: CDR1 SEHNR, CDR2 FQNEAQ (reference sequence). As handled by the study authors: Reference gene primer amplification gave estimated nucleated cell counts. Here immunoSEQ multiplex PCR was the method, and the copy in TCRdb shows in-frame clones only, minus some. V and J calls and clone size are given by that table; D and trimming were obtained from the DNA. Of roughly 200,000 clones listed, 65% to 90% are singletons. The chain joins TRBV7-9 to TRBJ1-2, with 9 bases identical to TRBD1. This clonotype originated in a woman aged 60-75 years with acute COVID-19. The source material was PBMCs or T cells enriched from blood (not recorded which). CDR3 in amino acids: CASSPTGGNYGYTF. Written as DNA, the CDR3 is TGTGCCAGCAGCCCAACAGGGGGCAACTATGGCTACACCTTC.